The 27 T cell receptor beta chains given below trace back to one sample, sequenced in a study of post-analysis software for immune sequencing data. Study outcomes and limitations: In patients, roughly 5 TRBV segments were more frequent than in controls, with TRBV5-6, TRBV5-1 and TRBV20-1 among them.

These receptors' targets are unknown. Unique molecular identifiers were present in the TCR beta cDNA libraries. TCRdb re-analysed the PCR reads in MiXCR, keeping a single row per CDR3 protein. The sample lists about 800,000 distinct CDR3 sequences, 25% to 30% occurring once. The sequenced sample was blood. The receptors derive from a girl under 18 with multiple sclerosis.

This chain joins TRBV7-2 and TRBJ1-1; D gene unclear. CDR3 length: 14 residues. Germline values: CDR1 SGHTA, CDR2 FQGNSA. V was pared by 7 bases and J by 5 bases, with 17 bases between. The CDR3 DNA follows: TGTGCCAGCACCTGGGGTATTAGGTCTACTGAAGCTTTCTTT. Protein product: CASTWGIRSTEAFF.

This chain uses TRBV3-1 with TRBJ2-7; tentative D call: TRBD2 (5 bases). Trimming pared 6 bases from V and 0 bases from J, leaving 15 bases between. The germline CDR1 and CDR2 sequences are LGHDT and YNNKEL (reference sequence). This CDR3 contains 15 residues. The CDR3 reads CASSPSFGNSYEQYF. CDR3 bases: TGTGCCAGCAGTCCTAGCTTTGGGAACTCCTACGAGCAGTACTTC.

The V gene is TRBV12-3 or TRBV12-4, the J gene TRBJ1-2, with D possibly TRBD1 on 5 matching bases. CDR3 length equals 14 residues. V lost 1 base and J 8 bases, leaving 14 bases between the germline ends. The CDR3 DNA reads TGTGCCAGCAGTTTAGGGCAGGGCCATCAAGGCTACACCTTC. Translation: CASSLGQGHQGYTF.

CDR3 DNA: TGTGCCAGCAGCGACCGGGGGTCGGGCTATGGCTACACCTTC. This sequence encodes CASSDRGSGYGYTF. The rearrangement uses TRBV12-3 or TRBV12-4 and TRBJ1-2, with D maybe TRBD1 (5 bases). This CDR3 contains 14 residues. Trimming cost V 6 bases and J 4 bases, with 15 bases left between them.

The rearrangement links TRBV29-1 to TRBJ1-2; 7 nucleotides match TRBD1. The CDR3 length is 14 residues. Unmatched junction bases numbered 5, after V lost 4 bases and J lost 0 bases. Germline V gene data show CDR1 as SQVTM and CDR2 as ANQGSEA. CDR3 amino acids: CSVGRDRTNYGYTF. DNA of the CDR3: TGCAGCGTTGGGCGGGACAGAACTAACTATGGCTACACCTTC.

This rearrangement joins TRBV5-1 to TRBJ2-1; D remains ambiguous. Trimming took off 0 bases at V and 4 bases at J, with 14 bases between the two ends. This CDR3 is built from 16 residues. The V gene's germline CDR1 is SGHRS and CDR2 YFSETQ. This chain's CDR3 is CASSLVQTNPYNEQFF. Written as DNA, the CDR3 is TGCGCCAGCAGCTTGGTACAGACCAACCCATACAATGAGCAGTTCTTC.

This clonotype was detected ten times or more. The rearrangement links TRBV29-1 to TRBJ2-1; a weak D match, TRBD2 (6 bases). Germline V gene sequence: CDR1 SQVTM, CDR2 ANQGSEA. V shed 7 bases and J shed 0 bases, with 13 bases lying between them. The CDR3 runs 14 residues. The CDR3: CSALSGSSYNEQFF. CDR3 bases: TGCAGCGCCCTTAGCGGTAGCTCCTACAATGAGCAGTTCTTC.

The chain has TRBV13 and TRBJ2-7; 11 positions agree with TRBD1. Trimming took 5 bases from V and 6 from J; bases not matched to a gene: 9. This CDR3 is 15 amino acids long. The germline V gene has CDR1 PRHDT and CDR2 FYEKMQ (reference sequence). CDR3 residues: CASSPGGTGGPEQYF. The CDR3 nucleotides read TGTGCCAGCAGCCCAGGAGGGACAGGGGGTCCCGAGCAGTACTTC.

In nucleotides, the CDR3 is TGTGCCAGCAGCCACGGGACAGGCTCCTACGAGCAGTACTTC. Translation gives CASSHGTGSYEQYF. The chain combines TRBV3-1 with TRBJ2-7; 8 bases fit TRBD1. Trimming cost V 3 bases and J 0 bases; bases outside gene matches: 1. The CDR3 contains 14 residues. Germline values: CDR1 LGHDT, CDR2 YNNKEL (reference sequence).

V gene TRBV7-2 combines with J gene TRBJ2-1, with 11 nucleotides matching TRBD2. This CDR3 comprises 16 residues. V shed 5 bases and J 6 bases; nucleotides not matched to a gene: 9. Germline values: CDR1 SGHTA, CDR2 FQGNSA. Written as DNA, the CDR3 is TGTGCCAGCAGCGCCCGAATAGCGGGAGGGATCAATGAGCAGTTCTTC. Translation gives CASSARIAGGINEQFF.

This clonotype occurred a few times. The gene calls are TRBV24-1 and TRBJ2-3, with 7 bases lining up with TRBD2. V dropped 9 bases and J dropped 1; count of bases not matched to a gene: 9. The CDR3 spans 15 residues. The germline CDR1 and CDR2 sequences are KGHDR and SFDVKD. Here the CDR3 DNA reads TGTGCCACCTCGCGGACGGGGGGAGGCACAGATACGCAGTATTTT. Protein: CATSRTGGGTDTQYF.

This clonotype showed up just a few times. The chain employs TRBV12-3 or TRBV12-4 and TRBJ2-3; TRBD2 might be the D (6 bases). The CDR3 length is 16 residues. V lost 6 bases and J 1 base, leaving 17 bases between the germline ends. CDR3 DNA sequence: TGTGCCAGCAGCCCGGGACTGACCCTCGGCACAGATACGCAGTATTTT. Amino acid sequence: CASSPGLTLGTDTQYF.

This rearrangement joins TRBV27 to TRBJ2-1, with D perhaps matching TRBD1 (5 bases). Germline-derived CDR1 and CDR2 are MNHEY and SMNVEV (reference sequence). V was cut by 3 bases and J by 10 bases, with 13 bases left in between. This CDR3 region has 13 residues. CDR3 sequence reads: CASSFDSLYEQFF. The CDR3 bases are TGTGCCAGCAGTTTCGACAGTTTATACGAGCAGTTCTTC.

At least ten counts were recorded for this clonotype. The chain employs TRBV10-3 and TRBJ2-1; TRBD1 matches at 8 bases. Germline lookup yields CDR1 ENHRY and CDR2 SYGVKD. This CDR3 is built from 14 residues. Trimming cost V 7 bases and J 0 bases; bases outside gene matches: 2. The CDR3 spells CAITGQASYNEQFF. The CDR3 DNA follows: TGTGCCATCACGGGACAGGCCTCCTACAATGAGCAGTTCTTC.

The chain uses TRBV5-1 and TRBJ1-1, with D perhaps matching TRBD1 (6 bases). Germline V gene lookup returns CDR1 SGHRS and CDR2 YFSETQ. The CDR3 runs to 16 residues. The ends were cut back, 3 bases at V and 4 bases at J, with 19 bases in the middle. CDR3 residues: CASSWGPRGASTEAFF. CDR3 nucleotide sequence: TGCGCCAGCAGCTGGGGGCCGCGGGGGGCGAGCACTGAAGCTTTCTTT.

CDR3 sequence (DNA): TGTGCCAGCAGTCAGATCGGACAGGGGACAGATACGCAGTATTTT. Protein product: CASSQIGQGTDTQYF. The chain uses TRBV28 and TRBJ2-3; 9 bases line up with TRBD1. V dropped 5 bases and J dropped 3; count of bases not matched to a gene: 6. Germline CDR1 is MDHEN and CDR2 is SYDVKM. The CDR3 spans 15 residues.

This clonotype was seen only a few times. V is TRBV18 and J is TRBJ2-4; D possibly uses TRBD1 or TRBD2 (5 bases each). The germline V gene has CDR1 KGHSH and CDR2 LQKENI. V was cut by 5 bases and J by 5 bases, with 10 bases left in between. The CDR3 covers 13 residues. CDR3 in amino acids: CASSKGDENIQYF. CDR3 nucleotide sequence: TGTGCCAGCTCAAAAGGGGACGAAAACATTCAGTACTTC.

This clonotype was found a few times. This chain connects TRBV10-3 to TRBJ2-3; a possible D gene is TRBD2 (6 bases). The germline gives CDR1 ENHRY, CDR2 SYGVKD. The V gene lost 4 bases and the J gene lost 6 bases, with 20 bases spanning the gap. This CDR3 has 16 amino acids. Here the CDR3 reads CAISGVGIAGMDTQYF. The DNA for the CDR3 is TGTGCCATCAGTGGAGTCGGTATCGCGGGAATGGATACGCAGTATTTT.

This clonotype occurred a few times. The chain is built from TRBV20-1 and TRBJ1-5; D possibly corresponds to TRBD1 (5 bases). The CDR3 contains 15 residues. V dropped 0 bases and J dropped 7 bases, with 16 bases sitting between them. Germline CDR1 reads DFQATT; CDR2 reads SNEGSKA (reference sequence). This CDR3 reads CSARETRDRGQPQHF. The CDR3 DNA reads as TGCAGTGCTAGAGAGACCCGGGACCGCGGCCAGCCCCAGCATTTT.

This clonotype was detected only a few times. This rearrangement joins TRBV7-2 to TRBJ2-5, with 10 bases that match TRBD1. Gene TRBJ2-7 matches the end of the DNA better, so the J call may be wrong. Germline V gene lookup returns CDR1 SGHTA and CDR2 FQGNSA. The CDR3 length is 15 residues. CDR3 bases: TGTGCCAGCAGCCCCACCCGGGACAGGGGAAACGAGCAGTACTTC. It specifies CASSPTRDRGNEQYF.

The chain uses TRBV12-3 or TRBV12-4 and TRBJ1-5; the D gene is possibly TRBD1 (6 bases). CDR3 length: 16 residues. Trimming cost V 3 bases and J 4 bases, with 16 bases left between them. The CDR3 DNA is TGTGCCAGCAGTTTCGGGTGGGGGCTCGGGAATCAGCCCCAGCATTTT. Translation gives CASSFGWGLGNQPQHF.

This clonotype was seen at least ten times. CDR3 residues: CASSSPRPTTLKQRNEQFF. The DNA for the CDR3 is TGTGCCAGCAGTTCCCCCAGGCCAACGACACTAAAACAGCGCAATGAGCAGTTCTTC. The chain uses TRBV12-3 or TRBV12-4 and TRBJ2-1; D remains ambiguous. This CDR3 spans 19 amino acids. V lost 4 bases to trimming and J lost 6 bases, with 28 bases between them.

This clonotype was seen more than once but under ten times. The rearrangement uses TRBV10-3 and TRBJ2-3, with 14 positions matching TRBD2. Losses at the gene ends were 6 bases for V and 4 bases for J; bases not matched to a gene: 9. This CDR3 has 17 amino acids. The germline gives CDR1 ENHRY, CDR2 SYGVKD. For the CDR3, the DNA is TGTGCCATCAGCAATTTACCGGGACTAGCGGGAGCAGATACGCAGTATTTT. Translating it yields CAISNLPGLAGADTQYF.

The V and J genes are TRBV20-1 and TRBJ2-7, with 8 bases that match TRBD2. TRBJ2-5 matches the DNA end more closely, so the J call is doubtful. The CDR3 loop spans 16 amino acids. Germline V lookup: CDR1 DFQATT, CDR2 SNEGSKA (reference sequence). CDR3 in amino acids: CSADKLQAGAGETQYF. CDR3 nucleotide sequence: TGCAGTGCTGACAAACTACAAGCGGGGGCGGGAGAGACCCAGTACTTC.

This clonotype was observed a handful of times. The chain joins TRBV4-3 to TRBJ2-7; D is unresolved. The ends were cut back, 1 base at V and 3 bases at J, with 13 bases in the middle. The CDR3 extends over 15 amino acids. CDR1 LGHNA and CDR2 YSLEER come from the germline V gene. The CDR3 coding sequence is TGCGCCAGCAGCCAAGGGTCAGGTACGGGCTACGAGCAGTACTTC. Its translation is CASSQGSGTGYEQYF.

The chain uses TRBV6-2 or TRBV6-3 and TRBJ2-3; 8 positions match TRBD2. CDR3 length equals 15 residues. CDR1 and CDR2 (germline): MNHEY, SVGEGT. V was pared by 7 bases and J by 8 bases, with 14 bases of the junction left unmatched. The CDR3 is CASTISGKGGPTQYF. In DNA, the CDR3 is TGTGCCAGCACCATTAGCGGGAAAGGGGGACCTACGCAGTATTTT.

This chain joins TRBV4-3 and TRBJ2-1; no definite D call. The germline V and J ends were trimmed by 0 bases and 9 bases, with 12 bases remaining between them. The CDR3 totals 14 residues. Looked up from germline, CDR1 is LGHNA and CDR2 is YSLEER. The CDR3 DNA sequence: TGCGCCAGCAGCCAAGATCCTAGTTCGACTGAGCAGTTCTTC. This gives the protein CASSQDPSSTEQFF.